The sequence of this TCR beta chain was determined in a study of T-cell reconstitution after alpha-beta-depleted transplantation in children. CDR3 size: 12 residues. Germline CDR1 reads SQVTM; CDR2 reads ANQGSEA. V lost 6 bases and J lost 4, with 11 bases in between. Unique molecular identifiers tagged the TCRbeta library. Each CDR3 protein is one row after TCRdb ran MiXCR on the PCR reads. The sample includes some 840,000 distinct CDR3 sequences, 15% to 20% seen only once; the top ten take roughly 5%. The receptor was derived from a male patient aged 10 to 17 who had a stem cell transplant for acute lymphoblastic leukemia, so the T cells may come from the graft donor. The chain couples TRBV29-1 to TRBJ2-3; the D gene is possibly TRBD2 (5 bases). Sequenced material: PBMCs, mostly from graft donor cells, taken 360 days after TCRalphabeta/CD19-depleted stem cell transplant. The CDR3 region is CSVRTGSDTQYF. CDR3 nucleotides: TGCAGCGTGAGGACGGGATCAGATACGCAGTATTTT.